Given below is one TCR beta chain in context. It was on ten immunoSEQ deep assay plates that unsorted PBMC DNA was sequenced. The repertoire was sequenced with immunoSEQ multiplex PCR; TCRdb's copy has only in-frame clones and lacks some. The top ten clones hold under 15% of a sample with 530,000 or so clones, 60% to 80% of them seen once. Germline CDR1 SGHTA, CDR2 FQGNSA. V trimming: 5 bases; J trimming: 2 bases; junction bases outside the gene matches: 5. The CDR3 contains 15 residues. This entry is derived from a study of shared clonotypes between healthy human individuals. This clonotype was obtained from a woman in her forties in good health. Some clones in this sample may be carry-over from other donors' samples. This sequence joins TRBV7-2 and TRBJ2-7; TRBD2 aligns across 11 bases. Sequencing was performed on PBMCs. The CDR3 here is CASSPGTSGPYEQYF. CDR3 coding DNA: TGTGCCAGCAGCCCCGGGACTAGCGGACCCTACGAGCAGTACTTC. Full variable domain (missing parts from reference TRBV7-2 and TRBJ2-7): GAGVSQSPSNKVTEKGKDVELRCDPISGHTALYWYRQSLGQGLEFLIYFQGNSAPDKSGLPSDRFSAERTGGSVSTLTIQRTQQEDSAVYLCASSPGTSGPYEQYFGPGTRLTVT.